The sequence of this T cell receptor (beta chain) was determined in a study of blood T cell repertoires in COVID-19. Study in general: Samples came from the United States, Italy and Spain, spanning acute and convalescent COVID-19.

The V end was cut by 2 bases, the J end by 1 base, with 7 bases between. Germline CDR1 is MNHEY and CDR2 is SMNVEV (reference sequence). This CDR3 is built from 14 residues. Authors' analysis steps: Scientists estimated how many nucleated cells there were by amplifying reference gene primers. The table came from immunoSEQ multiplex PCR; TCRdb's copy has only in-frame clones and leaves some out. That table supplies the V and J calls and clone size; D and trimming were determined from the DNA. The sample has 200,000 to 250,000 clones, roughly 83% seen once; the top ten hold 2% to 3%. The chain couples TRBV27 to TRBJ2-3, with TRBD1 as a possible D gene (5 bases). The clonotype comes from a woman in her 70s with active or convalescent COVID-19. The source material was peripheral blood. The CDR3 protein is CASSLLGRTDTQYF. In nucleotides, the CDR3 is TGTGCCAGCAGTTTACTGGGGCGCACAGATACGCAGTATTTT.